Below are 2 T cell receptor beta chains sequenced from a single sample in a study of CD8+CD57+ T cells in acquired aplastic anemia. Selection for sequencing was limited to patients who had shown CD8+CD57+ cell expansion by flow cytometry. The template for TCR beta VDJ and CDR3 sequence profiling was genomic DNA. Via MiXCR, TCRdb re-called the reads, giving one row per CDR3 protein. The data hold about half a million distinct CDR3 sequences, with around 30% observed a single time. Specimen: sorted CD4+, CD8+, or CD8+CD57+ T cells (not recorded which) from PBMCs. Every receptor here comes from a human donor with aplastic anemia.

This clonotype was found a few times. This may be a read error, as it is one base from a much larger clone. The chain joins TRBV9 to TRBJ1-2; D may be TRBD1 (5 bases). The CDR3 is 14 residues long. V lost 0 bases to trimming and J lost 3 bases, with 9 bases between them. CDR1 SGDLS and CDR2 YYNGEE come from the germline V gene. In DNA, the CDR3 is TGTGCCAGCAGCGTAGATGGGGGAGACTATGGCTACACCTTC. It is translated as CASSVDGGDYGYTF.

The chain links TRBV11-2 to TRBJ2-2; 11 bases are a match to TRBD2. This CDR3 is built from 17 residues. The V and J ends lost 0 bases and 6 bases, in that order; junction bases with no gene match: 6. Germline V lookup: CDR1 SGHAT, CDR2 FQNNGV. In DNA form, the CDR3 reads TGTGCCAGCAGCTTAGAATTACTAGCGGGAGTTGCCGGGGAGCTGTTTTTT. Amino acid sequence: CASSLELLAGVAGELFF.